A selection of T cell receptor beta chains follows, all from one sample in a study of T cell responses to AZD1222 COVID-19 vaccine. Libraries were prepared by immunoSEQ multiplex PCR; TCRdb keeps only in-frame clonotypes and omits some of them. The sample carries 95,000 to 100,000 clones, roughly nine tenths recorded once. This specimen was peripheral blood, taken on day 0 of AZD1222 vaccination. The origin of the receptors is an adult in good health. The CDR3 runs from the conserved cysteine through the conserved F or W. Expanded clones are given a class, and other clones once, few, many or no size at all.

J gene,clone size,V gene,CDR3 protein
TRBJ2-3,-,TRBV7-9,CASHRGRLTETDTQYF
TRBJ1-2,-,TRBV28,CASSLDRGRDYGYTF
TRBJ1-4,-,TRBV5-1,CASSLGWGSRATNEKLFF
TRBJ1-6,-,TRBV6-6,CASSDRERSPLHF
TRBJ2-5,-,TRBV5-5,CASSPRRLTGETQYF
TRBJ1-1,-,TRBV5-1,CASSYFSGDTEAFF
TRBJ2-3,-,TRBV5-4,CASSLGLAGAQGDTQYF
TRBJ2-2,-,TRBV5-1,CASSIASYTGELFF
TRBJ1-5,-,TRBV9,CASSASAQGEQPQHF
TRBJ2-5,-,TRBV5-6,CASSLALGQETQYF
TRBJ2-2,-,TRBV18,CASSPPLNTGELFF
TRBJ2-5,-,TRBV18,CASSPRSQHQETQYF
TRBJ1-1,few,TRBV30,CAWDRGNTEAFF
TRBJ1-1,many,TRBV11-2,CASSLGLSVYGYRRSEAFF
TRBJ2-7,-,TRBV6-5,CASSWGPYEQYF
TRBJ1-2,-,TRBV7-2,CASSFKGDPFYGYTF
TRBJ1-1,-,TRBV6-6,CASSTLGTANTEAFF
TRBJ1-2,-,TRBV5-6,CASSPSGALYGYTF
TRBJ1-5,-,TRBV6-2/TRBV6-3,CASSHQGPQHF
TRBJ2-7,-,TRBV3-1/TRBV3-2,CASSQGPTSGGTSYEQYF
TRBJ2-3,-,TRBV7-9,CASSHTGLAGGPRDTQYF
TRBJ2-5,-,TRBV18,CASSRSGFEETQYF
TRBJ2-2,-,TRBV30,CAWRVSPSAGANTGELFF
TRBJ2-7,-,TRBV7-3,CASSPYKGRAGYEQYF
TRBJ1-1,-,TRBV6-5,CASSYSLTREAFF
TRBJ1-6,-,TRBV19,CASSTSQDRALHF
TRBJ1-1,-,TRBV4-3,CASSQEQGAHTEAFF
TRBJ2-3,-,TRBV5-1,CASSLAGGPEDTQYF
TRBJ1-5,-,TRBV7-8,CASSLYTTGKDQPQHF
TRBJ1-1,-,TRBV19,CASRSGGARGNTEAFF
TRBJ1-1,-,TRBV6-5,CASSQWTGETEAFF
TRBJ1-1,-,TRBV12-5,CASGLVGVGTEAFF
TRBJ1-4,-,TRBV19,CASSRQGRGEKLFF
TRBJ1-2,-,TRBV19,CASSKGGPVNYGYTF
TRBJ2-7,-,TRBV5-6,CASTLGGRTTIPYEQYF
TRBJ1-5,-,TRBV4-2,CASSQVTAYSNQPQHF
TRBJ2-7,-,TRBV7-7,CASSPQPNYEQYF
TRBJ2-7,-,TRBV2,CASSEWTGSPRGYEQYF
TRBJ1-2,-,TRBV6-5,CASSYLYGYTF
TRBJ2-1,few,TRBV6-5,CASSYSWEQFF
TRBJ1-1,once,TRBV2,CASGRTMNTEAFF
TRBJ2-7,-,TRBV5-6,CASSPAIPHEQYF
TRBJ2-3,-,TRBV11-2,CASSLWTAPDTQYF
TRBJ2-7,-,TRBV6-5,CASRSVSGTYEQYF
TRBJ1-1,-,TRBV6-5,CASRQGPNTEAFF
TRBJ1-1,once,TRBV5-5,CASSLAAGQMNTEAFF
TRBJ2-1,-,TRBV25-1,CASSRQGWDEQFF
TRBJ2-7,-,TRBV28,CASSLRPISYEQYF
TRBJ1-1,-,TRBV7-3,CASSLTGNTEAFF
TRBJ2-5,-,TRBV13,CASGGGNTQETQYF
TRBJ1-3,-,TRBV11-2,CASSFLPTGRGNTIYF
TRBJ1-2,-,TRBV4-2,CASSQDPGADPNYGYTF
TRBJ2-3,-,TRBV5-4,CASSLGRWARDTQYF
TRBJ1-2,once,TRBV14,CASSAQTGTGGYTF
TRBJ1-3,-,TRBV27,CASSSHRGPYSGNTIYF
TRBJ2-2,-,TRBV5-1,CASSGSLSGELFF
TRBJ1-1,-,TRBV7-2,CASSFGQGRDSPMNTEAFF
TRBJ1-2,-,TRBV4-3,CASSQFDGQSPYGYTF
TRBJ1-2,once,TRBV14,CASSQIDSYGYTF
TRBJ2-7,-,TRBV19,CASSIDSQQSYEQYF